This T cell receptor (beta chain) is drawn from a study of control samples from healthy donors and cancer patients. The repertoire was sequenced with immunoSEQ multiplex PCR; TCRdb's copy has only in-frame clones and lacks some. This sample has approximately 120,000 clones; about 90% occur once, and the top ten carry 1.5% to 2%. The V gene's germline CDR1 is LNHDA and CDR2 SQIVND (reference sequence). The V gene lost 7 bases and the J gene lost 4 bases, with 17 bases spanning the gap. The CDR3 is 15 residues long. V and J are TRBV19 and TRBJ2-1; D gene uncertain. This receptor was identified in a man aged 18 to 29 in good health. Sequencing was done on a sample of blood. The CDR3 region is CASNPQRGVYNEQFF. The CDR3 bases are TGTGCCAGTAACCCCCAACGAGGTGTGTACAATGAGCAGTTCTTC.